This TCR beta chain was captured by sequencing in a study of shared clonotypes between healthy human individuals. Overall study findings and caveats: The rarefaction results pointed to incomplete sorted-subset sequencing despite large depth.

As defined, naive CD8 cells were CD45RO-negative and positively selected for CCR7, with terminally differentiated effector memory CD45RA+ cells excluded. The CDR3 contains 15 residues. V lost 5 bases to trimming and J lost 0 bases, with 11 bases between them. The germline CDR1 and CDR2 sequences are MNHEY and SMNVEV (reference sequence). Comments on this clone: As yet, its antigen is unknown.

Every subset's genomic DNA went evenly onto several immunoSEQ plates. In the source study's methods: Filtering differed for immunoSEQ, which gave only junction sequences without quality scores. Measured with immunoSEQ multiplex PCR; TCRdb has only the in-frame clones, and not every one. D and trimming come from the DNA, and the V and J calls and clone size come from that table. Here the sample spans roughly 550,000 clones, around 95% being singletons. This clonotype was obtained from a woman aged 25 to 39 in good health. The sequenced sample was naive CD8+ T cells sorted from blood. The chain couples TRBV27 to TRBJ1-5; no definite D call. CDR3 in DNA: TGTGCCAGCAGTCCAGTAGGGCTTAGCAATCAGCCCCAGCATTTT. Translation: CASSPVGLSNQPQHF.